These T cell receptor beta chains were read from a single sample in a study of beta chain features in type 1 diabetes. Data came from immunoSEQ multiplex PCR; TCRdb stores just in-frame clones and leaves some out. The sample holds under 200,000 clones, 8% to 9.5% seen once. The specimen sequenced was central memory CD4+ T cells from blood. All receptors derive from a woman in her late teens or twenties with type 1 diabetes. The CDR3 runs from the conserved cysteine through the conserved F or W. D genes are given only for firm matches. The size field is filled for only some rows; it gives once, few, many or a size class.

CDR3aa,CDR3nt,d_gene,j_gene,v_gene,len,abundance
CASREQGHSYEQYF,TGTGCCAGCAGGGAGCAGGGGCACTCCTACGAGCAGTACTTC,-,TRBJ2-7,TRBV2,14,-
CASSLGTSPETQYF,TGTGCCAGTAGTTTAGGGACTAGCCCAGAGACCCAGTACTTC,TRBD2,TRBJ2-5,TRBV19,14,few
CASSSDSNRAEQFF,TGTGCCAGCAGCTCAGACTCGAACAGGGCTGAGCAGTTCTTC,-,TRBJ2-1,TRBV7-2,14,few
CASSLTIGRDYNEQFF,TGTGCCAGCAGCCTCACTATTGGGCGGGACTACAATGAGCAGTTCTTC,-,TRBJ2-1,TRBV7-2,16,-
CASSQGARVLAFF,TGTGCCAGCTCACAGGGGGCGCGAGTTTTGGCTTTCTTT,TRBD1,TRBJ1-1,TRBV18,13,-
CASSQGVGYGYTF,TGTGCCAGCAGCCAAGGGGTGGGCTATGGCTACACCTTC,-,TRBJ1-2,TRBV28,13,once
CASSRATSSYNEQFF,TGTGCCAGCAGCCGCGCAACTAGCTCCTACAATGAGCAGTTCTTC,-,TRBJ2-1,TRBV7-6,15,few
CASSSWTSGGETQYF,TGTGCCAGCAGCTCCTGGACTAGCGGGGGGGAGACCCAGTACTTC,TRBD2,TRBJ2-5,TRBV7-6,15,-
CSVGRGQGQPQHF,TGCAGCGTTGGCAGGGGCCAGGGTCAGCCCCAGCATTTT,-,TRBJ1-5,TRBV29-1,13,few
CASSQNYWDSSGNTIYF,TGCGCCAGCAGCCAAAATTACTGGGACAGCTCTGGAAACACCATATATTTT,TRBD1,TRBJ1-3,TRBV4-3,17,-
CAIWDLNNEQFF,TGTGCCATCTGGGACTTAAACAATGAGCAGTTCTTC,-,TRBJ2-1,TRBV10-3,12,-
CASSSGRGSRSSYNEQFF,TGCGCCAGCAGCTCCGGTAGGGGCTCCAGGAGCTCCTACAATGAGCAGTTCTTC,-,TRBJ2-1,TRBV4-1,18,few
CASSPGVWEKLFF,TGCGCCAGCAGCCCAGGGGTGTGGGAAAAACTGTTTTTT,-,TRBJ1-4,TRBV4-3,13,-
CASSLGAAGGPSEQFF,TGCGCCAGCAGCTTGGGGGCTGCGGGAGGGCCCTCCGAGCAGTTCTTC,TRBD2,TRBJ2-1,TRBV5-1,16,few
CASSQGTGTGGYEQYF,TGCGCCAGCAGCCAAGGGACCGGGACAGGGGGCTACGAGCAGTACTTC,TRBD1,TRBJ2-7,TRBV4-3,16,few
CASSQAPGGSGRPYNEQFF,TGCGCCAGCAGCCAAGCCCCCGGGGGTAGCGGGAGGCCCTACAATGAGCAGTTCTTC,TRBD2,TRBJ2-1,TRBV4-1,19,many
CAWTGRRNEKLFF,TGTGCCTGGACGGGAAGACGTAATGAAAAACTGTTTTTT,-,TRBJ1-4,TRBV30,13,few
CASSQGGRANSPLHF,TGTGCCAGCTCTCAGGGGGGACGGGCCAATTCACCCCTCCACTTT,TRBD1,TRBJ1-6,TRBV18,15,-
CASSVAGSGEKLFF,TGTGCCAGCAGCGTAGCCGGGTCGGGAGAAAAACTGTTTTTT,-,TRBJ1-4,TRBV9,14,few
CASSLEPSLPYEQYF,TGTGCCAGCAGCTTAGAACCTAGCCTACCCTACGAGCAGTACTTC,-,TRBJ2-7,TRBV7-2,15,few
CASSLGGLSGEQFF,TGTGCCAGCAGCTTAGGAGGCCTTTCTGGGGAGCAGTTCTTC,-,TRBJ2-1,TRBV7-3,14,-
CASSILTAHTEAFF,TGTGCCAGTAGTATATTGACAGCCCACACTGAAGCTTTCTTT,-,TRBJ1-1,TRBV19,14,-
CASSFAAGNQPQHF,TGTGCCAGTAGTTTCGCTGCGGGCAATCAGCCCCAGCATTTT,-,TRBJ1-5,TRBV19,14,few
CASSLLLGPYYEQYF,TGCGCCAGCAGCCTCCTTTTGGGGCCTTACTACGAGCAGTACTTC,-,TRBJ2-7,TRBV5-1,15,few
CASSLEQVSTGELFF,TGTGCCAGCAGCTTGGAACAGGTTAGCACCGGGGAGCTGTTTTTT,-,TRBJ2-2,TRBV5-4,15,-
CASSRTSARYNEQFF,TGTGCCAGCAGTAGAACTAGCGCTCGCTACAATGAGCAGTTCTTC,TRBD2,TRBJ2-1,TRBV27,15,few
CASSPDRGSNQPQHF,TGTGCCAGCAGCCCAGATCGGGGTAGCAATCAGCCCCAGCATTTT,-,TRBJ1-5,TRBV7-9,15,-
CASSQEEGSYGYTF,TGCGCCAGCAGCCAAGAAGAGGGCTCCTATGGCTACACCTTC,-,TRBJ1-2,TRBV4-3,14,-
CASSYSSRVGTGELFF,TGTGCCAGCAGTTACTCGTCCAGGGTGGGGACCGGGGAGCTGTTTTTT,-,TRBJ2-2,TRBV6-5,16,-
CASSLVNRGSEQYF,TGTGCCAGCAGCTTAGTTAACAGGGGAAGCGAGCAGTACTTC,TRBD1,TRBJ2-7,TRBV7-9,14,-
CASSPQGSSGYTF,TGTGCCAGCAGCCCACAGGGCTCTAGTGGCTACACCTTC,-,TRBJ1-2,TRBV14,13,few
CASSSDRKGYTF,TGTGCCAGCAGTTCCGACAGAAAAGGCTACACCTTC,-,TRBJ1-2,TRBV27,12,-
CASSSQGWGTDTQYF,TGTGCCAGCAGTTCTCAGGGTTGGGGCACAGATACGCAGTATTTT,-,TRBJ2-3,TRBV7-2,15,few
CASSPQGAKPNIQYF,TGTGCCAGCAGCCCCCAGGGGGCCAAGCCAAACATTCAGTACTTC,TRBD1,TRBJ2-4,TRBV6-6,15,-
CASSVRDRVNGYTF,TGTGCCAGTAGTGTTCGGGACAGGGTCAATGGCTACACCTTC,TRBD1,TRBJ1-2,TRBV19,14,few
CASSYPGGGNQPQHF,TGTGCCAGCAGTTATCCGGGAGGAGGGAATCAGCCCCAGCATTTT,-,TRBJ1-5,TRBV28,15,few
CASSLQGRETQYF,TGTGCCAGCAGCTTGCAGGGGAGAGAGACCCAGTACTTC,-,TRBJ2-5,TRBV4-2,13,few
CASSHGLAGGAETQYF,TGCGCCAGCAGCCATGGTCTAGCGGGAGGCGCGGAGACCCAGTACTTC,TRBD2,TRBJ2-5,TRBV4-3,16,-
CASSREGALGEGGANVLTF,TGTGCCAGCAGCCGAGAGGGGGCTTTAGGAGAAGGTGGGGCCAACGTCCTGACTTTC,TRBD1,TRBJ2-6,TRBV4-2,19,medium-sized
CASGGLPKNIQYF,TGTGCCAGCGGGGGACTTCCCAAAAACATTCAGTACTTC,-,TRBJ2-4,TRBV11-3,13,few
CASSIRGGWDNTDTQYF,TGTGCCAGTAGTATAAGGGGCGGATGGGATAACACAGATACGCAGTATTTT,-,TRBJ2-3,TRBV19,17,few
CASSRAGRYTGELFF,TGTGCCAGCAGCCGAGCGGGGCGGTACACCGGGGAGCTGTTTTTT,TRBD2,TRBJ2-2,TRBV11-2,15,few
CASSGSTNYGYTF,TGTGCCAGCAGCGGGAGCACTAACTATGGCTACACCTTC,-,TRBJ1-2,TRBV7-8,13,-
CASSLAYNSPLHF,TGTGCCAGCAGCTTAGCCTACAATTCACCCCTCCACTTT,-,TRBJ1-6,TRBV7-2,13,few
CAVIETGQGHTEAFF,TGTGCCGTAATTGAGACGGGACAGGGGCACACTGAAGCTTTCTTT,TRBD1,TRBJ1-1,TRBV7-2,15,-
CASNTLSSEAFF,TGTGCCAGCAATACGTTGAGTTCTGAAGCTTTCTTT,-,TRBJ1-1,TRBV7-9,12,-